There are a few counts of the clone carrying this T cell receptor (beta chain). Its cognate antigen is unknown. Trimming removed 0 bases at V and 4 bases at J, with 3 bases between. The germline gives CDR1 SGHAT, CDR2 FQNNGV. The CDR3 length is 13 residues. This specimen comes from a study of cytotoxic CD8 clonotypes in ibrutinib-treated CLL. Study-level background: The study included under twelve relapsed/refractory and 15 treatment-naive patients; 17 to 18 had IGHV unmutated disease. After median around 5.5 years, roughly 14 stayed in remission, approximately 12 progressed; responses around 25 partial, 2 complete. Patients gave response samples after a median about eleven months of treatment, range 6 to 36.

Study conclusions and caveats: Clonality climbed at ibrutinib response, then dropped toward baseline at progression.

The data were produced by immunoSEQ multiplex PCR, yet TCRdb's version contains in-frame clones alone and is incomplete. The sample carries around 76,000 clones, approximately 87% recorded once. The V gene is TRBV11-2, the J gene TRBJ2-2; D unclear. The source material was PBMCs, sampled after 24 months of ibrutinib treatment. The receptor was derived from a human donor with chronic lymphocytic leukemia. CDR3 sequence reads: CASSLDFTGELFF. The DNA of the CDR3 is TGTGCCAGCAGCTTAGACTTCACCGGGGAGCTGTTTTTT.